Each of the 20 T cell receptor beta chains below was sequenced from the same sample in a study of cytomegalovirus exposure and HLA in healthy donors (dated by TCRdb to 2015 to 2018). Libraries were made using the immunoSEQ multiplex PCR assay. For the multiplex PCR, a mixture combining 60 forward primers for TCR Vbeta segments and 13 reverse primers for TCR Jbeta segments was used. TCRdb carries this immuneACCESS record with in-frame sequences only. Its versions omit some clonotypes, under half of them owing to an unresolved V gene in the studies checked, with the rest unexplained. The table for this sample lists a few hundred thousand clones; 60% to 80% of them were counted only once. Clones ranked in the top ten supply 1.5% to 2% of the sample. Specimen: PBMCs. These receptors all come from a man aged 18 to 29 in good health and CMV-seronegative.

The chain carries TRBV30 and TRBJ1-1; TRBD1 matches 7 bases. Trimming took 2 bases from V and 1 from J; bases not matched to a gene: 1. This CDR3 comprises 13 residues. Germline CDR1 GTSNPN, CDR2 SVGIG (reference sequence). The CDR3 DNA reads TGTGCCTGGAGTCGACAGGGGAACACTGAAGCTTTCTTT. Protein sequence: CAWSRQGNTEAFF.

Note on this clone: The germline gene is not matched at one end of the junction; a read error may be the cause. This chain joins TRBV7-7 and TRBJ2-1; 8 nucleotides match TRBD1. CDR1 is SSHAT and CDR2 is FNYEAQ in the germline V gene (reference sequence). CDR3 length equals 16 residues. Here the CDR3 reads CASSSGTGPPNNEQFF. As DNA, the CDR3 is TGTGCTAGCAGCTCAGGGACAGGTCCTCCGAACAATGAGCAGTTCTTC.

This chain connects TRBV4-3 to TRBJ2-2; D ambiguous. This CDR3 is 16 amino acids long. Per germline, CDR1 LGHNA and CDR2 YSLEER. The V end was cut by 0 bases, the J end by 4 bases, with 12 bases between. The CDR3 spells CASSQDQMRTTGELFF. DNA of the CDR3: TGCGCCAGCAGCCAAGATCAAATGAGAACCACCGGGGAGCTGTTTTTT.

This clone was observed a few times. The chain has TRBV19 and TRBJ2-3, with a possible D match to TRBD1 (5 bases). This CDR3 is 13 amino acids long. Trimming shortened V by 5 bases and J by 6 bases, and 12 bases separated the two germline ends. The V gene's germline CDR1 is LNHDA and CDR2 SQIVND (reference sequence). CDR3 loop: CASSSIQDDTQYF. DNA for the CDR3: TGTGCCAGTAGTTCCATACAGGACGATACGCAGTATTTT.

The gene calls are TRBV19 and TRBJ1-1; D not certain. Germline loops: CDR1 LNHDA, CDR2 SQIVND (reference sequence). This CDR3 contains 11 residues. V was clipped by 4 bases and J by 6 bases, with 6 bases between them. The CDR3 region is CASSTQAEAFF. The CDR3 nucleotides read TGTGCCAGTAGTACGCAGGCTGAAGCTTTCTTT.

Here the CDR3 reads CASSYSGTGSYEQYF. CDR3 DNA: TGTGCCAGCAGTTACTCGGGGACAGGGTCCTACGAGCAGTACTTC. The rearrangement uses TRBV6-5 and TRBJ2-7; 9 positions match TRBD1. The CDR3 loop spans 15 amino acids. The V segment lost 0 bases and the J segment 1 base; nucleotides outside the gene matches: 1. Germline V gives CDR1 MNHEY, CDR2 SVGAGI.

As for this clone: An end of the junction does not agree with germline; a read error may underlie this. The J gene is TRBJ1-1, the V gene TRBV25-1; 7 nucleotides line up with TRBD1. Germline CDR1 reads MGHDK; CDR2 reads SYGVNS. There are 15 residues in the CDR3. Here the CDR3 DNA reads TGTGCCGGCAGTGGTCAGGGCAGGGGGACCACTGAAGCTTTCTTT. It specifies CAGSGQGRGTTEAFF.

This clone was detected once. This chain uses TRBV7-2 with TRBJ1-5; D might be TRBD1 (5 bases). Per germline, CDR1 SGHTA and CDR2 FQGNSA. The ends were cut back, 5 bases at V and 5 bases at J, with 10 bases in the middle. This CDR3 comprises 13 residues. For the CDR3, the DNA is TGTGCCAGCAGCCTACAGGAAGATCAGCCCCAGCATTTT. The encoded protein is CASSLQEDQPQHF.

V and J are TRBV28 and TRBJ2-3, with D possibly TRBD2 on 5 matching bases. Trimming took off 9 bases at V and 2 bases at J, with 12 bases between the two ends. The CDR3 contains 13 residues. Germline lookup yields CDR1 MDHEN and CDR2 SYDVKM. CDR3 loop: CASRRVATDTQYF. For the CDR3, the DNA is TGTGCCAGTAGGCGGGTGGCCACAGATACGCAGTATTTT.

The chain is built from TRBV5-1 and TRBJ1-1; TRBD1 agrees at 7 bases. V lost 4 bases to trimming and J lost 5 bases; unmatched junction nucleotides: 14. The CDR3 loop spans 16 amino acids. The V gene's germline CDR1 is SGHRS and CDR2 YFSETQ. The CDR3 nucleotides read TGCGCCAGCAGCCTTAGGGTCGGACAGGATGGAACTGAAGCTTTCTTT. The encoded protein is CASSLRVGQDGTEAFF.

The chain uses TRBV9 and TRBJ1-1; 10 nucleotides match TRBD1. After removal of 3 bases from V and 3 bases from J, the junction contained 5 bases not matched to a gene. Germline CDR1 reads SGDLS; CDR2 reads YYNGEE. The CDR3 consists of 15 residues. In DNA form, the CDR3 reads TGTGCCAGCAGCGCTCGACAGGGGGCGCACACTGAAGCTTTCTTT. Amino acid sequence: CASSARQGAHTEAFF.

The gene calls are TRBV10-3 and TRBJ1-2; 10 bases are a match to TRBD1. The CDR3 is 16 amino acids. CDR1 and CDR2 (germline): ENHRY, SYGVKD. V lost 5 bases, J lost 2 bases, and 8 bases stayed unmatched. The CDR3 DNA reads as TGTGCCATCAGTCAAGAAGACAGGGGGCTGAACTATGGCTACACCTTC. Encoded protein: CAISQEDRGLNYGYTF.

The rearrangement joins TRBV7-2 to TRBJ2-1; TRBD2 matches at 10 bases. Unmatched junction bases numbered 5, after V lost 1 base and J lost 2 bases. Germline V gene lookup returns CDR1 SGHTA and CDR2 FQGNSA. CDR3 length: 17 residues. As DNA, the CDR3 is TGTGCCAGCAGCTTAGGGCCAGCGGGAGGGGCCTACAATGAGCAGTTCTTC. Amino acids: CASSLGPAGGAYNEQFF.

The chain has TRBV29-1 and TRBJ2-2, with D possibly TRBD2 on 6 matching bases. Germline V gene data show CDR1 as SQVTM and CDR2 as ANQGSEA. Trimming pared 4 bases from V and 2 bases from J, leaving 11 bases between. The CDR3 consists of 14 residues. Here the CDR3 DNA reads TGCAGCGTTGGGCGGGGTCTAAACACCGGGGAGCTGTTTTTT. Protein: CSVGRGLNTGELFF.

This chain connects TRBV4-2 to TRBJ2-3; TRBD2 matches at 8 bases. The germline CDR1 and CDR2 sequences are LGHNA and YNFKEQ. The CDR3 covers 15 residues. Germline trimming cut 4 bases from V and 2 bases from J; bases unmatched to any gene: 5. The CDR3 DNA follows: TGTGCCAGCAGCCGGAGCGGGGGACCCACAGATACGCAGTATTTT. Its protein is CASSRSGGPTDTQYF.

The chain joins TRBV5-6 to TRBJ2-7; 7 positions agree with TRBD2. CDR3 length equals 14 residues. With 0 bases clipped from V and 3 bases from J, the junction kept 3 bases outside the gene matches. Germline V lookup: CDR1 SGHDT, CDR2 YYEEEE. For the CDR3, the DNA is TGTGCCAGCAGCTTGGATCGGGAGGACTACGAGCAGTACTTC. Translating gives CASSLDREDYEQYF.

V usage is TRBV7-9 and J usage is TRBJ1-2; D is undetermined. CDR1 SEHNR and CDR2 FQNEAQ come from the germline V gene (reference sequence). CDR3 size: 13 residues. V dropped 2 bases and J dropped 1 base, with 5 bases sitting between them. The CDR3: CASSLPDNYGYTF. As DNA, the CDR3 is TGTGCCAGCAGCTTACCAGATAACTATGGCTACACCTTC.

V and J are TRBV6-5 and TRBJ2-7, with D uncertain. Germline V gene lookup returns CDR1 MNHEY and CDR2 SVGAGI. CDR3 length equals 13 residues. Between the trimmed V and J ends, which lost 2 bases and 2 bases, there was a span of 7 bases. DNA of the CDR3: TGTGCCAGCAGTTACGCCGGTACCTACGAGCAGTACTTC. It yields the protein CASSYAGTYEQYF.

The chain joins TRBV12-2 to TRBJ1-5. TRBV12-2 has pseudogene status. This CDR3 region has 19 residues. The CDR3 sequence is CASRSAQRGGGGRSQPQHF. CDR3 nucleotide sequence: TGTGCAAGTCGCTCCGCTCAGAGAGGGGGCGGGGGGAGGTCGCAGCCCCAGCATTTT.

CDR3 nucleotide sequence: TGTGCCAGCAGCCCTCAGACTAGCGGGAGCTCAGATACGCAGTATTTT. The encoded protein is CASSPQTSGSSDTQYF. J is TRBJ2-3 and V is TRBV7-2; TRBD2 matches at 12 bases. The germline V gene has CDR1 SGHTA and CDR2 FQGNSA. The CDR3 has 16 residues. The V segment lost 5 bases and the J segment 4 bases; nucleotides outside the gene matches: 7.